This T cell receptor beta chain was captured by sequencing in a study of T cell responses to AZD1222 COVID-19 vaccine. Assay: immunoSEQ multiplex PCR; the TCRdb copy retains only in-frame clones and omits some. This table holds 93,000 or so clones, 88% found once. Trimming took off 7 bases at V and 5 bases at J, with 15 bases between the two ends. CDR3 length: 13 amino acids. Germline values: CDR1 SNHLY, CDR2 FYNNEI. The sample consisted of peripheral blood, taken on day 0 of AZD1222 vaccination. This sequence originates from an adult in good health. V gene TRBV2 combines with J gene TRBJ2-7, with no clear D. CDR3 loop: CASTPAQGNEQYF. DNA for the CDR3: TGTGCCAGCACCCCAGCCCAAGGGAACGAGCAGTACTTC. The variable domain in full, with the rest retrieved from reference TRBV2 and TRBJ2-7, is EPEVTQTPSHQVTQMGQEVILRCVPISNHLYFYWYRQILGQKVEFLVSFYNNEISEKSEIFDDQFSVERPDGSNFTLKIRSTKLEDSAMYFCASTPAQGNEQYFGPGTRLTVT.